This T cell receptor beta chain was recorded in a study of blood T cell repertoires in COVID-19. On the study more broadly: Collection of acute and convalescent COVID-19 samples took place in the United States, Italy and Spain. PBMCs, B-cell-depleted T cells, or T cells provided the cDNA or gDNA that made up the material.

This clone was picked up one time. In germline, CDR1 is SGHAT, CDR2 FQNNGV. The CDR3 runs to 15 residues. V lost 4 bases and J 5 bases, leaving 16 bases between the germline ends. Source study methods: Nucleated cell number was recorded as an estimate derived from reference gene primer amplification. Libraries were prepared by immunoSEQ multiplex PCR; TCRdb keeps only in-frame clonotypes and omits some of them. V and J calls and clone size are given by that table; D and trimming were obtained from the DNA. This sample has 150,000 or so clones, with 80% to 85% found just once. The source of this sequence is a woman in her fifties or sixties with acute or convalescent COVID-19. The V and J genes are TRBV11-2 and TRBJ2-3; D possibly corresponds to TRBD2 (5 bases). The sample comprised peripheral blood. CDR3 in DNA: TGTGCCAGCAGCTCGCCGATGAGGGTTGGAGATACGCAGTATTTT. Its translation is CASSSPMRVGDTQYF.